This T cell receptor beta chain was identified during a study of blood T cell repertoires in COVID-19. Study-level information: Samples representing acute and convalescent COVID-19 were sourced from the United States, Italy and Spain. The cDNA or gDNA used as material had been derived from T cells, B-cell-depleted T cells, or PBMCs.

CDR1 is WNHNN and CDR2 is SYGVQD in the germline V gene (reference sequence). V lost 7 bases and J lost 0; bases outside the gene matches: 4. The CDR3 sequence is 15 residues long. In the source study's methods: Counts of nucleated cells, estimated from reference gene primer amplification, were obtained. Clones were read by immunoSEQ multiplex PCR, and TCRdb kept only the in-frame ones, dropping some. That table furnishes V, J and clone size, whereas the DNA furnished D and trimming. The table lists roughly 32,000 clones, more than 70% of them singletons. The sequencing sample was made of peripheral blood. The source is a man in his 60s with active or convalescent COVID-19. The V and J genes are TRBV10-1 and TRBJ1-3; the match to TRBD1 covers 9 bases. CDR3 sequence: CASIGTGTSGNTIYF. The CDR3 nucleotides read TGCGCCAGCATCGGGACAGGGACCTCTGGAAACACCATATATTTT.